Listed below are T cell receptor beta chains from one sample, sequenced in a study of a mutant IDH1 vaccine in newly diagnosed glioma. Clones were read by immunoSEQ multiplex PCR, and TCRdb kept only the in-frame ones, dropping some. Here the sample spans 70,000 to 100,000 clones, over 70% being singletons. Specimen: PBMCs, collected from a glioma patient treated with radiotherapy, temozolomide or both. All receptors derive from a man aged 40-49 years with glioma. Some clones in this sample may be carry-over from other donors' samples. The CDR3 runs from the conserved cysteine through the conserved F or W. Clone size is shown for a subset of rows, as once, few, many or a class of expanded clone.

clone_size	v_call	j_call	cdr3_aa
many	TRBV6-5	TRBJ2-5	CASSYLLGVETQYF
few	TRBV4-1	TRBJ2-3	CASSQEGASGVWDTQYF
NA	TRBV6-1	TRBJ1-5	CASSRQAGQPQHF
few	TRBV19	TRBJ2-7	CASSRGLGYEQYF
NA	TRBV10-2	TRBJ2-1	CASSYVAGGSYNEQFF
NA	TRBV4-1	TRBJ2-7	CASSQGQGASYEQYF
few	TRBV4-1	TRBJ2-7	CASSQTVVRGIYEQYF
NA	TRBV7-9	TRBJ2-2	CASSWGFGELFF
NA	TRBV12-5	TRBJ1-5	CASGLVYAEGREPQHF
NA	TRBV27	TRBJ1-5	CAAGDQPQHF
NA	TRBV7-9	TRBJ1-4	CASSLTGGGEKLFF
NA	TRBV9	TRBJ2-1	CASSVELSGGYNEQFF
NA	TRBV5-1	TRBJ1-2	CASSFQGQDGYTF
NA	TRBV9	TRBJ1-2	CASSARGAGSGYTF
NA	TRBV5-1	TRBJ1-3	CASSPEGRRAFGNTIYF
NA	TRBV5-1	TRBJ2-7	CASSRSGTGHRDYEQYF
NA	TRBV5-1	TRBJ2-7	CASSFGGTYEQYF
NA	TRBV6-5	TRBJ2-3	CASSSGRGADTQYF
NA	TRBV6-5	TRBJ1-2	CASRRGAYGYTF
once	TRBV2	TRBJ1-1	CASSEGGNTEAFF
NA	TRBV7-9	TRBJ2-3	CASTPSGGSPTDTQYF
NA	TRBV6-5	TRBJ2-6	CASSPTGANVLTF
NA	TRBV7-9	TRBJ2-7	CASSLGAGLHYEQYF
NA	TRBV19	TRBJ1-6	CASSETGALHF
NA	TRBV5-1	TRBJ2-5	CASSPRTSGGLETQYF
NA	TRBV4-1	TRBJ1-4	CASSQERINEKLFF
NA	TRBV6-6	TRBJ2-7	CASSASGTSGGVGSF
NA	TRBV7-2	TRBJ2-3	CASSLDRRGPGSDTQYF
NA	TRBV5-1	TRBJ1-2	CASSLAIYGYTF
NA	TRBV5-6	TRBJ1-2	CASSNRLGARYGYTF
NA	TRBV18	TRBJ1-1	CASSAGPGRNTEAFF
NA	TRBV5-1	TRBJ1-1	CASSPTGQLNTEAFF
few	TRBV15	TRBJ1-5	CATSRDLGVPDQPQHF
NA	TRBV15	TRBJ1-5	CATSKQGAVGQPQHF
NA	TRBV30	TRBJ1-1	CAWSYQGNTEAFF
NA	TRBV6-5	TRBJ1-1	CASSYRGADTEAFF
few	TRBV2	TRBJ1-6	CASSETQGSSPLHF
NA	TRBV6-5	TRBJ1-2	CASSSGGSRNYGYTF
NA	TRBV14	TRBJ1-1	CASSHGGQLVFF
NA	TRBV5-1	TRBJ1-1	CASSLGGGDLTFF
NA	TRBV7-6	TRBJ1-6	CASSSSYNSPLHF
once	TRBV15	TRBJ1-5	CATSRAKGQPQHF
NA	TRBV6-5	TRBJ2-5	CASSWDQETQYF
NA	TRBV5-6	TRBJ1-5	CASSLAYSYNQPQHF
once	TRBV5-1	TRBJ1-1	CASSFDRVGDEAFF